These 14 T cell receptor beta chains came from one sample sequenced in a study of vaccination effects on CD4 cells after COVID-19. These receptors are not linked to any known antigen. ViraFEST assay sequencing came after antigen-specific CD4+ T cells were expanded with viral peptide pools. With around ten days of culture completed, CD4+ T cells were isolated. Some clones are missing from TCRdb's copy, which holds only in-frame ones; the method was immunoSEQ multiplex PCR. The data contain roughly 76,000 clones, roughly 72% of them seen just once; the ten biggest clones take up around 1.5%. The sequencing used CD4+ T cells from PBMCs cultured with HCoV-229E spike peptides, collected before COVID-19 vaccination. These receptors originate from a human donor who received a COVID-19 vaccine.

The V gene is TRBV14, the J gene TRBJ2-2; 12 nucleotides agree with TRBD2. The length of the CDR3 is 19 residues. With 0 bases clipped from V and 6 bases from J, the junction kept 11 bases outside the gene matches. Germline V gives CDR1 SGHDN, CDR2 FVKESK. CDR3 nucleotide sequence: TGTGCCAGCAGCCAAGAAGGGAGGGCTAGCGGGGGGGCCGCCGGGGAGCTGTTTTTT. Translating it yields CASSQEGRASGGAAGELFF.

The CDR3 nucleotides are TGTGCCAGCAGCGAACGGACAGGGGAAAAACTGTTTTTT. Protein sequence: CASSERTGEKLFF. The chain is built from TRBV7-2 and TRBJ1-4; 8 bases map to TRBD1. CDR3 length: 13 amino acids. After removal of 5 bases from V and 8 bases from J, the junction contained 4 bases not matched to a gene. Germline lookup yields CDR1 SGHTA and CDR2 FQGNSA. Together with reference TRBV7-2 and TRBJ1-4, the CDR3 gives the full variable domain: GAGVSQSPSNKVTEKGKDVELRCDPISGHTALYWYRQSLGQGLEFLIYFQGNSAPDKSGLPSDRFSAERTGGSVSTLTIQRTQQEDSAVYLCASSERTGEKLFFGSGTQLSVL.

The genes are TRBV6-2 or TRBV6-3 and TRBJ2-5; D ambiguous. This CDR3 has 14 residues. V was trimmed by 0 bases and J by 2 bases, leaving 7 bases between them. Germline assignment: CDR1 MNHEY and CDR2 SVGEGT. The CDR3 sequence is CASSYSVVQETQYF. CDR3 nucleotide sequence: TGTGCCAGCAGTTACTCAGTCGTACAAGAGACCCAGTACTTC.

The V call is TRBV11-2, the J call TRBJ2-5; 12 bases are a match to TRBD2. Germline V gives CDR1 SGHAT, CDR2 FQNNGV. The CDR3 runs to 17 residues. V was clipped by 2 bases and J by 5 bases; unmatched bases: 9. Here the CDR3 DNA reads TGTGCCAGCAGCTTAAGTCTAGCGGGGGGGCCACGGGAGACCCAGTACTTC. Its translation is CASSLSLAGGPRETQYF.

CDR3 bases: TGTGCCAGCAGTTCAAACCTCATTTCCTATGGCTACACCTTC. Protein sequence: CASSSNLISYGYTF. The chain uses TRBV6-5 and TRBJ1-2; D is unresolved. V lost 4 bases and J lost 4, with 13 bases in between. The CDR3 runs 14 residues. CDR1 MNHEY and CDR2 SVGAGI come from the germline V gene.

This chain links TRBV15 with TRBJ1-2; D not certain. The CDR3 covers 15 residues. CDR1 is LNHNV and CDR2 is YYDKDF in the germline V gene (reference sequence). V was shortened by 9 bases and J by 2 bases, with 19 bases between the two germline ends. The CDR3, as DNA: TGTGCCACTCAACAATCTACCGGGATGAACTATGGCTACACCTTC. Amino acid sequence: CATQQSTGMNYGYTF. Full variable domain (outside the CDR3, taken from reference TRBV15 and TRBJ1-2): DAMVIQNPRYQVTQFGKPVTLSCSQTLNHNVMYWYQQKSSQAPKLLFHYYDKDFNNEADTPDNFQSRRPNTSFCFLDIRSPGLGDTAMYLCATQQSTGMNYGYTFGSGTRLTVV.

This clone was detected only once. V gene TRBV6-1 combines with J gene TRBJ2-3, with 8 bases aligning to TRBD1. The CDR3 length is 14 residues. J gave up 3 bases and V 5 bases, and 4 bases lay outside the gene matches. Germline CDR1 and CDR2: MNHNS and SASEGT. The CDR3 here is CASSYGQGTDTQYF. CDR3 in DNA: TGTGCCAGCAGTTATGGACAGGGTACAGATACGCAGTATTTT.

The rearrangement uses TRBV30 and TRBJ2-5, with 7 bases aligning to TRBD1. Germline values: CDR1 GTSNPN, CDR2 SVGIG (reference sequence). The CDR3 covers 16 residues. The J segment lost 0 bases and the V segment lost 4 bases, leaving 11 bases of the junction unmatched. The CDR3 DNA reads TGTGCCTGGACCCCAGACAGGGCTTATTACCAAGAGACCCAGTACTTC. Protein product: CAWTPDRAYYQETQYF.

The chain combines TRBV7-2 with TRBJ1-5; tentatively, D is TRBD1 (6 bases). CDR3 length: 13 residues. The germline CDR1 and CDR2 sequences are SGHTA and FQGNSA. The V end was cut by 4 bases, the J end by 7 bases, with 11 bases between. CDR3 sequence reads: CASSYSDRQPQHF. The CDR3, as DNA: TGTGCCAGCAGCTATTCGGACAGACAGCCCCAGCATTTT.

This clone was counted a single time. The V gene is TRBV24-1, the J gene TRBJ2-2; TRBD2 is a possible D gene (5 bases). The V end lost 4 bases, the J end lost 4 bases, and 15 bases lay between the germline ends. This CDR3 is built from 16 residues. Germline CDR1 KGHDR, CDR2 SFDVKD. DNA for the CDR3: TGTGCCACCAGTGACCCCGGACGTGGGAGCACCGGGGAGCTGTTTTTT. Translated: CATSDPGRGSTGELFF.

The chain links TRBV4-3 to TRBJ2-4, with 12 positions matching TRBD1. Germline values: CDR1 LGHNA, CDR2 YSLEER. The CDR3 runs 20 residues. The V segment lost 4 bases and the J segment 1 base; nucleotides outside the gene matches: 14. The DNA of the CDR3 is TGCGCCAGCAGCCTCCAAGACGGGACAGGGGGCCTCTGGGCCAAAAACATTCAGTACTTC. Residues: CASSLQDGTGGLWAKNIQYF.

This chain uses TRBV7-8 with TRBJ1-6; perhaps TRBD1 as D (5 bases). CDR1 and CDR2 from the germline V gene are SGHVS and FQNEAQ. CDR3 length: 15 amino acids. V shed 3 bases and J shed 6 bases, with 12 bases lying between them. The CDR3 reads CASSFQGVSNSPLHF. DNA for the CDR3: TGTGCCAGCAGCTTCCAGGGTGTCTCTAATTCACCCCTCCACTTT.

V usage is TRBV27 and J usage is TRBJ1-5; 7 positions agree with TRBD1. CDR3 length: 14 residues. V was pared by 2 bases and J by 6 bases, with 4 bases of the junction left unmatched. In germline, CDR1 is MNHEY, CDR2 SMNVEV (reference sequence). The CDR3 loop reads CASSLHRGPQPQHF. The CDR3 DNA reads as TGTGCCAGCAGTTTACACAGGGGTCCTCAGCCCCAGCATTTT.

This clone was detected only once. The CDR3 loop reads CASSWTGKETQYF. DNA for the CDR3: TGCGCCAGCAGCTGGACAGGGAAAGAGACCCAGTACTTC. This chain connects TRBV5-1 to TRBJ2-5, with 8 nucleotides matching TRBD1. CDR3 size: 13 residues. Germline V gives CDR1 SGHRS, CDR2 YFSETQ. V shed 3 bases and J 3 bases; nucleotides not matched to a gene: 1.